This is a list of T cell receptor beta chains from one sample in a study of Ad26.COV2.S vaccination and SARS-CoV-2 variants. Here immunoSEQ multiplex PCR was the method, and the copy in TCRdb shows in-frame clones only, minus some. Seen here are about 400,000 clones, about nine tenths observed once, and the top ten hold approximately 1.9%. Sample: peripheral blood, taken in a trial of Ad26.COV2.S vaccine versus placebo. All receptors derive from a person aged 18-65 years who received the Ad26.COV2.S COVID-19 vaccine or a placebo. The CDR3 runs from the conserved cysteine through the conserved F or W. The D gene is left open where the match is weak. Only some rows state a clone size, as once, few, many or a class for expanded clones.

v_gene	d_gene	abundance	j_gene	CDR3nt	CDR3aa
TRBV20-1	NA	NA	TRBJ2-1	TGCAGTGCCTACCTAGGAAATGAGCAGTTCTTC	CSAYLGNEQFF
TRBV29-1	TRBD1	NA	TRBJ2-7	TGCAGCGTTTATAGACAGGGGGCTCAGGAGCAGTACTTC	CSVYRQGAQEQYF
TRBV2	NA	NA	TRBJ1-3	TGTGCCAGCAAACCGGGACGGAGGGTCTTTAGCTCTGGAAACACCATATATTTT	CASKPGRRVFSSGNTIYF
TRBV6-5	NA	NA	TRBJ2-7	TGTGCCGTAAACTCCTACGAGCAGTACTTC	CAVNSYEQYF
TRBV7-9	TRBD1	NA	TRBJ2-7	TGTGCCAGCAGCTGGGGGACAGACGAGCAGTACTTC	CASSWGTDEQYF
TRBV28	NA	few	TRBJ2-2	TGTGCCAGCAGGACTAGCACCGGGGAGCTGTTTTTT	CASRTSTGELFF
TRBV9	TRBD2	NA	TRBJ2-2	TGTGCCAGCAGCGCCCCACTAGCGGGAGACCGGTCCGGGGAGCTGTTTTTT	CASSAPLAGDRSGELFF
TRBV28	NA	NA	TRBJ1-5	TGTGCCAGCAGTTACTTGACCAGGGGCAATCAGCCCCAGCATTTT	CASSYLTRGNQPQHF
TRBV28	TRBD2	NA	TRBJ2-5	TGTGCCAGCAGTTGGAGCGGGAAAGAGACCCAGTACTTC	CASSWSGKETQYF
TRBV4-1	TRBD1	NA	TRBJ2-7	TGCGCCAGCAGCCAAGATCGCGCCGGACAGGGGCTAAACGAGCAGTACTTC	CASSQDRAGQGLNEQYF
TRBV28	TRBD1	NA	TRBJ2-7	TGTGCCAGCAGTTTTGACAGGGTACGTTCCTACGAGCAGTACTTC	CASSFDRVRSYEQYF
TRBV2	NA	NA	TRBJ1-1	TGTGCCAGCAGTGAAGAGGGTATGGTGAACACTGAAGCTTTCTTT	CASSEEGMVNTEAFF
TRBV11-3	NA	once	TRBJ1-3	TGTGCCAGCAGCTTTCAAGGCAGAAACACCATATATTTT	CASSFQGRNTIYF
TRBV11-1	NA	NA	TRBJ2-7	TGTGCCAGCAGCCCGAACTCCTACGAGCAGTACTTC	CASSPNSYEQYF
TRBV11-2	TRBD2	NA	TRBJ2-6	TGTGCCAGCAGCTCCGGACTAGCCTCTGGGGCCAACGTCCTGACTTTC	CASSSGLASGANVLTF
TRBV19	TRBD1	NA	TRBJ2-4	TGTGCCAGTAGTAAAGACAGGGCTGGGGCCAAAAACATTCAGTACTTC	CASSKDRAGAKNIQYF
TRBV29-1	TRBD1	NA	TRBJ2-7	TGCAGCGGGGTACAGGGGAACGAGCAGTACTTC	CSGVQGNEQYF
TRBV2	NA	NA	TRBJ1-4	TGTGCCAGCGGGGAAACAGCCTCAACTAATGAAAAACTGTTTTTT	CASGETASTNEKLFF
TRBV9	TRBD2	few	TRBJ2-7	TGTGCCAGCAGCGTAGTGGCCAGCGGGATAATGGAGCAGTACTTC	CASSVVASGIMEQYF
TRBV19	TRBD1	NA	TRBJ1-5	TGTGCCAGGGGCCGAGGGGGCGAATGTCAGCCCCAGCATTTT	CARGRGGECQPQHF
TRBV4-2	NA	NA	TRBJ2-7	TGTGCCAGCAGCCAGGGGGGCTACGAGCAGTACTTC	CASSQGGYEQYF
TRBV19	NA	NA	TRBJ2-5	TGTGCCAGTAGTATAGGCTGGGGACCCCAAGAGACCCAGTACTTC	CASSIGWGPQETQYF
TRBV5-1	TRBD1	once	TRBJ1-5	TGCGCCAGCAGCTTCGGGACAGGGGGCTATGAGCCCCAGCATTTT	CASSFGTGGYEPQHF
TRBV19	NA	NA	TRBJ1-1	TGTGCCAGTAGCGGCAGGGACGCTGAAGCTTTCTTT	CASSGRDAEAFF
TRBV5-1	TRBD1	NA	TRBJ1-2	TGCGCCAGCAGCCTCGGGACAGCTAACTATGGCTACACCTTC	CASSLGTANYGYTF
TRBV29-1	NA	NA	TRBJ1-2	TGCAGCGTGGTACAGAACTATGGCTACACCTTC	CSVVQNYGYTF
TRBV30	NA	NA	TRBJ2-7	TGTGCCTGGAGTGTAACGACCTTTGGGGAGCAGTACTTC	CAWSVTTFGEQYF
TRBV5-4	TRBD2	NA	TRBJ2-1	TGTGCCAGCAGCTCCCGGACTAGCGGGACGGGAGATGAGCAGTTCTTC	CASSSRTSGTGDEQFF
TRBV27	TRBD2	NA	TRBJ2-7	TGTGCCAGCAGTTTAGGTGCGGGAGGCGGGTACGAGCAGTACTTC	CASSLGAGGGYEQYF
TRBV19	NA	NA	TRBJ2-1	TGTGCCAGCACCGTGGAGGGAGTGACCTACAATGAGCAGTTCTTC	CASTVEGVTYNEQFF
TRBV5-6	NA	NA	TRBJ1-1	TGTGCCAGCGGGGTAGGGGGAACTGAAGCTTTCTTT	CASGVGGTEAFF
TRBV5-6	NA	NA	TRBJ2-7	TGTGCCAGCAGCTTGGCCGGGCAGGGGAGCTCCTACGAGCAGTACTTC	CASSLAGQGSSYEQYF
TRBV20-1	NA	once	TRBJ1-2	TGCAGTGGGGAAGGGGACTATGGCTACACCTTC	CSGEGDYGYTF
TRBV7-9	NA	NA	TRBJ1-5	TGTGCCAGCGGTCTGGGTCAGCCCCAGCATTTT	CASGLGQPQHF
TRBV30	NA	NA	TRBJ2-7	TGTGCCTGGAGCTCGTACAGCGACGAGCAGTACTTC	CAWSSYSDEQYF
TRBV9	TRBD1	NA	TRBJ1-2	TGTGCCAGCAGCCCCTGGACAGGGGTTTCGGACTATGGCTACACCTTC	CASSPWTGVSDYGYTF
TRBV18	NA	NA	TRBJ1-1	TGTGCCAGCTCACCACCGGGTATGGGGGCCGGGAACACTGAAGCTTTCTTT	CASSPPGMGAGNTEAFF
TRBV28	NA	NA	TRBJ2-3	TGTGCCAGCACCACACCGCCAGATACGCAGTATTTT	CASTTPPDTQYF
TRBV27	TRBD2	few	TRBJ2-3	TGTGCCAGCACCGAACTAGCGGGAGGGACGGATACGCAGTATTTT	CASTELAGGTDTQYF
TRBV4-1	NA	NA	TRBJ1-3	TGCGCCAGCAGCCAAGACCCCACCTTTGGAAACACCATATATTTT	CASSQDPTFGNTIYF
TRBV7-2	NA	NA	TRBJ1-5	TGTGCCAGCAGCTTATGGCCAGCCTACAATCAGCCCCAGCATTTT	CASSLWPAYNQPQHF
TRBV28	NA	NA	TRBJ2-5	TGTGCCAGCAGTTTATCCCTAGGAGCCCAGTACTTC	CASSLSLGAQYF
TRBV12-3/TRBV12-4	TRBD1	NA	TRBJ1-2	TGTGCCAGCAGTCCGGACAGGGGCTATGGCTACACCTTC	CASSPDRGYGYTF
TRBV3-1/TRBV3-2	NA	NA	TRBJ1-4	TGTGCCAGCAGCCAAGCAACTAATGAAAAACTGTTTTTT	CASSQATNEKLFF
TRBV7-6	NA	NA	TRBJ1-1	TGTGCCAGCAGCTTAGGCCAGGGTCAAACTGAAGCTTTCTTT	CASSLGQGQTEAFF
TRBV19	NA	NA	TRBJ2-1	TGTGCCAGTAGTAGAGGGGGAGTCTCCTACAATGAGCAGTTCTTC	CASSRGGVSYNEQFF
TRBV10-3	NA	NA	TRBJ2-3	TGTGCCATCAGTGCGTTAAAAGGACATCGGAACACAGATACGCAGTATTTT	CAISALKGHRNTDTQYF
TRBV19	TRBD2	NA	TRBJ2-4	TGTGCTAGCGGGAGGGGGGGAAACATTCAGTACTTC	CASGRGGNIQYF
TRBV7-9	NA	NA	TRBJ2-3	TGTGCCAGCAGCTTAGATGGGGGCGGAACAGATACGCAGTATTTT	CASSLDGGGTDTQYF
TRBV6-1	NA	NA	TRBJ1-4	TGTGCCAGCAGGGCCCCGGGATCCGCAGGAAAACTGTTTTTT	CASRAPGSAGKLFF
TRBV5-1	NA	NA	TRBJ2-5	TGCGCCAGCAGGCGGGGCACCGAAGAGACCCAGTACTTC	CASRRGTEETQYF
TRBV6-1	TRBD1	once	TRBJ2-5	TGTGCCAGCAGTGATCCAGGGGTGACAGGGGAGACCCAGTACTTC	CASSDPGVTGETQYF
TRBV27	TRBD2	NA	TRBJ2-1	TGTGCCAGCAGTAGATTTAGCGGGAGCTCTGTCAATGAGCAGTTCTTC	CASSRFSGSSVNEQFF
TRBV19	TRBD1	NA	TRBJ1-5	TGTGCCAGTAGCCGGGGGACAGGGGGCCGGGGCAATCAGCCCCAGCATTTT	CASSRGTGGRGNQPQHF
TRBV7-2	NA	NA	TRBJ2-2	TGTGCCAGCAGCCAGCGAAAACTCACCGGGGAGCTGTTTTTT	CASSQRKLTGELFF
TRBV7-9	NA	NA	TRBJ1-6	TGTGCCAGCAGCTTAGGGGCCGCCGGGGGCGGAAGGAATTCACCCCTCCACTTT	CASSLGAAGGGRNSPLHF
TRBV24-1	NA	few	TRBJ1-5	TGTGCCACCAGTGGGACGATTGGGAATCAGCCCCAGCATTTT	CATSGTIGNQPQHF
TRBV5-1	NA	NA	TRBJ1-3	TGCGCCAGCAGCTTGCCAGGGGATGCAAACACCATATATTTT	CASSLPGDANTIYF
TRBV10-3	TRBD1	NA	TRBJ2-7	TGTGCCATCAGTGAACGCCAATCCTACAGGGGCCCCTCCTACGAGCAGTACTTC	CAISERQSYRGPSYEQYF